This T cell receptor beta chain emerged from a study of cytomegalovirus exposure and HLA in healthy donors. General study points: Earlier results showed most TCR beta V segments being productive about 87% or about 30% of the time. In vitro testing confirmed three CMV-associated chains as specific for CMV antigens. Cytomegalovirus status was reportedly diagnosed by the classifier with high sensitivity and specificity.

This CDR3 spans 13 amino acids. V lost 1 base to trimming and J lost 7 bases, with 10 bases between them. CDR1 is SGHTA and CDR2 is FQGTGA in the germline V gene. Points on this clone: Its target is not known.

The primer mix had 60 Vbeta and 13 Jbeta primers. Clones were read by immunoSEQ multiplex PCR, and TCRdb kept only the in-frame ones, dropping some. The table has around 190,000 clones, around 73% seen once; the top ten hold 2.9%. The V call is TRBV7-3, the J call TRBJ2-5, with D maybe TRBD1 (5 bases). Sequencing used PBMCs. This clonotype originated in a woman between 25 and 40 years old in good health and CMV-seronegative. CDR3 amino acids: CASSLRPTGTQYF. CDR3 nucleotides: TGTGCCAGCAGCTTAAGACCTACAGGGACCCAGTACTTC. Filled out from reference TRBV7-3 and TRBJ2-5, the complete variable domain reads GAGVSQTPSNKVTEKGKYVELRCDPISGHTALYWYRQSLGQGPEFLIYFQGTGAADDSGLPNDRFFAVRPEGSVSTLKIQRTERGDSAVYLCASSLRPTGTQYFGPGTRLLVL.